This T cell receptor (beta chain) is from a study of a mutant IDH1 vaccine in newly diagnosed glioma. Overall study context: Across weeks 1, 3, 5, 7, 11, 15, 19 and 23, patients received a vaccination each time, eight in all. Earlier treatment was radiotherapy, temozolomide, or both, with most getting both. The study's findings and limits: It was 85% to 95% of patients that developed vaccine-induced immune responses.

This CDR3 spans 13 amino acids. Deletions cut 6 bases from V and 4 bases from J, with 12 bases between. Germline loops: CDR1 MDHEN, CDR2 SYDVKM. Produced via immunoSEQ multiplex PCR; TCRdb's table is partial and in-frame only. The data show tens of thousands of clones, roughly 90% seen once. Time point here: week 5, during vaccination. Vaccination used 300 ug of mutant IDH1 20-mer peptide per dose, with topical imiquimod. Astrocytomas found in donors were new, WHO grade 3 or 4, IDH1-mutant and ATRX-lost. With respect to this clone: What it recognizes is unknown.

This sample comprised PBMCs, obtained from a glioma patient whose treatment included an IDH1 peptide vaccine. The receptor comes from a woman between 45 and 60 years old with glioma. The rearrangement uses TRBV28 and TRBJ1-2; a possible D gene is TRBD1 (5 bases). Here the CDR3 reads CASSLRTSYGYTF. DNA of the CDR3: TGTGCCAGCAGCCTCCGGACAAGCTATGGCTACACCTTC.